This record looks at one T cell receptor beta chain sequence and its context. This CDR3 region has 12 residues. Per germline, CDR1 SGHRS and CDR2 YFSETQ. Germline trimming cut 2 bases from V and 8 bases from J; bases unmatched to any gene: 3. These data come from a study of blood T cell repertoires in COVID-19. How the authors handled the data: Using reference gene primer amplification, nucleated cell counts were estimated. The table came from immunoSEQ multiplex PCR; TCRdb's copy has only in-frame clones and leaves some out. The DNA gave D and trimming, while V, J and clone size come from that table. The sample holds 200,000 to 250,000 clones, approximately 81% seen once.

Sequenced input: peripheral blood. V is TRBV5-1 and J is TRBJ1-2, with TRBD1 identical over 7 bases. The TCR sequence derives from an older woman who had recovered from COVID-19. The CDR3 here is CASSFDRDGYTF. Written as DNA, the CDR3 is TGCGCCAGCAGCTTTGACAGGGACGGCTACACCTTC.